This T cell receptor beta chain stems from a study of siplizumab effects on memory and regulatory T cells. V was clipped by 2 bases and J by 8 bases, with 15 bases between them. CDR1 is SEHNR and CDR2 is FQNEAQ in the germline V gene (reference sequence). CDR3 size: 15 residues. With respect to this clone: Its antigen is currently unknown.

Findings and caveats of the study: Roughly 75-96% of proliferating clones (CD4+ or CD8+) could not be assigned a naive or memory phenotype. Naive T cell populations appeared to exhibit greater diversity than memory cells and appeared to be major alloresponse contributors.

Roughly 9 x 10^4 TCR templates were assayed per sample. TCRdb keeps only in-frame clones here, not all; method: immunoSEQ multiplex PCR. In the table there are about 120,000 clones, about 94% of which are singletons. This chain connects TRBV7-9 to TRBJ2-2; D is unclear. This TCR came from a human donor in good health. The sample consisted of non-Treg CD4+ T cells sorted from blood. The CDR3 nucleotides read TGTGCCAGCAGCTTAAGGGAAGGGTTCGCTGGGGAGCTGTTTTTT. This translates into CASSLREGFAGELFF. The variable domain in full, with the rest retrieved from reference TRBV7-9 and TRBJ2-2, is DTGVSQNPRHKITKRGQNVTFRCDPISEHNRLYWYRQTLGQGPEFLTYFQNEAQLEKSRLLSDRFSAERPKGSFSTLEIQRTEQGDSAMYLCASSLREGFAGELFFGEGSRLTVL.